This T cell receptor beta chain comes out of a study of blood T cell repertoires in COVID-19 (dated by TCRdb to about 2020). With regard to the full study: Samples covering the acute and convalescent phases of COVID-19 were provided by collaborators in the United States, Italy and Spain. The dataset comprised deeply sampled blood TCRbeta repertoires from subjects exposed to, actively infected with, or recovered from COVID-19. Samples came from the ongoing ImmuneRACE study (first 160 participants) plus 1,254 subjects from 6 global collaborators. The sample metadata nearly always contained a de-identified subject ID, COVID-19 status, age in years and sex. The repertoires were released in a freely available public database intended as a resource for research on the immune response to SARS-CoV-2. The prospective study material was composed of cDNA or gDNA derived from T cells, B-cell-depleted T cells, or PBMCs. Where available, HLA class I and class II types were taken from metadata supplied by the sample provider and were not determined by assay-based typing. Points the paper makes about the study in general: The quantity of clinical and demographic metadata differed by source and by participant and was supplied without curation.

This clone is considered medium-sized (0.01 to 0.1%). Its antigen remains unidentified. The input lacks base qualities; no much larger clone sits a single base away. The germline V gene (reference sequence) sets CDR1 to SGHNT and CDR2 to YYREEE. V is clipped by 3 bases and J by 0 bases, and the sequence between their germline boundaries is 13 bases long. Including cysteine and phenylalanine, the CDR3 has 16 amino acids. Only CDR3 DNA is held: 48 bases, read in frame from base 1. Another Seattle source contributed samples from volunteer blood donors who had recovered from COVID-19. Each collaborating institution followed its own protocols to collect whole blood in K2EDTA tubes. For TCRbeta analysis, collaborators shipped samples in one of three forms: frozen whole blood, isolated PBMCs, or DNA extracted from either of those sample types. The immunoSEQ Assay, a bias-controlled multiplex PCR, was used to amplify TCRbeta CDR3 regions from genomic DNA. As for the authors' bioinformatics: Within the assay, amplification of reference gene primers was used to estimate how many nucleated cells each sample contained. To quantify the absolute abundance of each unique TCRbeta CDR3 rearrangement, sequence reads were collapsed and filtered. For each sample, productive Simpson clonality was calculated as the square root of Simpson's diversity index over productive rearrangements. Imported from immuneACCESS, the table was reduced by TCRdb to in-frame sequences with V and J called. These copies leave out some clones; in studies compared against another copy, an unresolved V gene accounts for under half, and the cause of the remainder is not known. Clone size and the V and J calls come from that table; the DNA yielded D and trimming. The sample contains roughly 280,000 clones, approximately 90% of them found a single time. The ten biggest clones cover about 2.2% of the sample.

Sequenced sample: peripheral blood. The sequence joins TRBV5-4 to TRBJ2-1; a tentative D match to TRBD1 spans 6 bases. The source of this sequence is a woman aged 45-65 years who had recovered from COVID-19. CDR3 reads: CASSSGVVSSYNEQFF. The nucleotide sequence is given as TGTGCCAGCAGCTCAGGGGTTGTAAGCTCCTACAATGAGCAGTTCTTC. Full variable domain (CDR3 extended with the reference TRBV5-4 and TRBJ2-1 proteins): ETGVTQSPTHLIKTRGQQVTLRCSSQSGHNTVSWYQQALGQGPQFIFQYYREEENGRGNFPPRFSGLQFPNYSSELNVNALELDDSALYLCASSSGVVSSYNEQFFGPGTRLTVL.